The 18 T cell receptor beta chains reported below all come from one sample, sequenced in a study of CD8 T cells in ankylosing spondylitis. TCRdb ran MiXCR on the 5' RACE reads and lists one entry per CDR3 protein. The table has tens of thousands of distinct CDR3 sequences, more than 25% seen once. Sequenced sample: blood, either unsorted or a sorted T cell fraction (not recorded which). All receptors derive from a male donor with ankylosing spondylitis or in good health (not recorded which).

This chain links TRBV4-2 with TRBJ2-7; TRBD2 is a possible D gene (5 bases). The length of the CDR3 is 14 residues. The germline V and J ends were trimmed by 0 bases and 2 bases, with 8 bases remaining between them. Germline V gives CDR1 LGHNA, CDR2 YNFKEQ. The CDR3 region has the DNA TGTGCCAGCAGCCAAGATTTGCGGGCCTACGAGCAGTACTTC. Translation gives CASSQDLRAYEQYF.

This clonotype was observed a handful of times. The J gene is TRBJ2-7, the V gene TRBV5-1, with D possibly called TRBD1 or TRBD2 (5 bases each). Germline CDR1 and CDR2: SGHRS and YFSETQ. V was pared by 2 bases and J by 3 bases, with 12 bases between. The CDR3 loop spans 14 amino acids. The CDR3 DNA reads TGCGCCAGCAGCTTAGGGGAGCGAGGCTACGAGCAGTACTTC. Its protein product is CASSLGERGYEQYF.

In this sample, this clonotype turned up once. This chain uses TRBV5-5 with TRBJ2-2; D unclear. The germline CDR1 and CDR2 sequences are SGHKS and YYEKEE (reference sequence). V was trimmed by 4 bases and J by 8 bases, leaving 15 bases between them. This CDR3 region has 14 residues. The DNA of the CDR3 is TGTGCCAGCAGCACCTTCTTAGATCGGGGGGAGCTGTTTTTT. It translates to CASSTFLDRGELFF.

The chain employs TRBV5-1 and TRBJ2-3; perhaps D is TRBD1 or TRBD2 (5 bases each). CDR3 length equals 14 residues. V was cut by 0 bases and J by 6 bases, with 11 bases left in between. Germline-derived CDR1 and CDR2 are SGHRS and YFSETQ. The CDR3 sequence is CASSLAGTGDTQYF. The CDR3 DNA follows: TGCGCCAGCAGCTTGGCCGGGACCGGGGATACGCAGTATTTT.

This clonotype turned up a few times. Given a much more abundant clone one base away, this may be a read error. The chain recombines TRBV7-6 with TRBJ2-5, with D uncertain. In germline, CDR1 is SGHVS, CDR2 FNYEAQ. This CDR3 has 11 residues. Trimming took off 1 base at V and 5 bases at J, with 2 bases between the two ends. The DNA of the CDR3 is TGTGCCAGCAGCTTAGACGAGACCCAGTACTTC. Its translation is CASSLDETQYF. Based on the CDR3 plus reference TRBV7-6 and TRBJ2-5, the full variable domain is GAGVSQSPRYKVTKRGQDVALRCDPISGHVSLYWYRQALGQGPEFLTYFNYEAQQDKSGLPNDRFSAERPEGSISTLTIQRTEQRDSAMYRCASSLDETQYFGPGTRLLVL.

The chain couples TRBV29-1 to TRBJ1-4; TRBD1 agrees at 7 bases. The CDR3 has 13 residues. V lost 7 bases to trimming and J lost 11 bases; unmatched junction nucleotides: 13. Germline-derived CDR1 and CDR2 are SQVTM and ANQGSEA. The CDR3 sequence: CSAVRQGGWKLFF. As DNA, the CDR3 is TGCAGCGCCGTCCGACAGGGCGGGTGGAAACTGTTTTTT.

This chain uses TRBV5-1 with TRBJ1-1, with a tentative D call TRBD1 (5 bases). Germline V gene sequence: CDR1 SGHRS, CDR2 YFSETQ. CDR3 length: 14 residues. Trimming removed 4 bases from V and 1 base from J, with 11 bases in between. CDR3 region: CASSPLGENTEAFF. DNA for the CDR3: TGCGCCAGCAGCCCACTGGGGGAGAACACTGAAGCTTTCTTT.

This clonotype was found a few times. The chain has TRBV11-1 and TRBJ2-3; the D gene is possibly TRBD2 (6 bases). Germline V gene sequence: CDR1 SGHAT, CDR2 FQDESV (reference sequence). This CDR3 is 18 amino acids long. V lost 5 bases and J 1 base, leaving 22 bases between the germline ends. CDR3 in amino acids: CASSLGVRRDPRTDTQYF. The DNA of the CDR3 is TGTGCCAGCAGCCTAGGTGTGAGGAGGGACCCCCGCACAGATACGCAGTATTTT.

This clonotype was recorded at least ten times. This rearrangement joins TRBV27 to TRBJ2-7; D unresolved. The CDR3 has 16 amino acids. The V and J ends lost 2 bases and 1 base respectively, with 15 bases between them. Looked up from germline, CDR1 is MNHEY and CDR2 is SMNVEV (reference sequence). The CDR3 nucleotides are TGTGCCAGCAGTTTACCCCTCCCGCGGTGGTCCTACGAGCAGTACGTC. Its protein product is CASSLPLPRWSYEQYV.

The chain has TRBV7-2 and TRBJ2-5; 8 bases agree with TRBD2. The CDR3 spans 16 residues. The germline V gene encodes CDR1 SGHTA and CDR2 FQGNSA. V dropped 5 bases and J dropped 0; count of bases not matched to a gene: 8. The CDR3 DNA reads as TGTGCCAGCAGCACCCATAGCGGGGAGTACCAAGAGACCCAGTACTTC. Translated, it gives CASSTHSGEYQETQYF.

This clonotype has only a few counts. This CDR3 reads CASRLEDTGELFF. The CDR3 region has the DNA TGTGCCAGCAGACTAGAGGACACCGGGGAGCTGTTTTTT. The V and J genes are TRBV2 and TRBJ2-2; D perhaps matches TRBD2 (5 bases). Germline CDR1 reads SNHLY; CDR2 reads FYNNEI. V was shortened by 6 bases and J by 3 bases, with 8 bases between the two germline ends. The CDR3 length is 13 residues.

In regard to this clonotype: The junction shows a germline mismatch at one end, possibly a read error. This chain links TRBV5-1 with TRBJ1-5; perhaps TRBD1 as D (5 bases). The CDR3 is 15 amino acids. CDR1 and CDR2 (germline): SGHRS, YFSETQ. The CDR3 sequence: CASSLSGRVNQLQHF. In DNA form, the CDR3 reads TGCGCCAGCAGCTTGTCGGGCAGGGTCAATCAGCTCCAGCATTTT.

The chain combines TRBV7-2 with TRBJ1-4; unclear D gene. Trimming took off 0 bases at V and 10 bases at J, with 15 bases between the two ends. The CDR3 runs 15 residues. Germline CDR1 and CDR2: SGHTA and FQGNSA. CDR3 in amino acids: CASSLARGISSKLFF. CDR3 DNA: TGTGCCAGCAGCTTAGCGCGGGGAATTTCATCAAAACTGTTTTTT.

CDR3 nucleotide sequence: TGTGCCAGCAGCTTAAGGGGGGGCCTCACAGATACGCAGTATTTT. Encoded protein: CASSLRGGLTDTQYF. This sequence joins TRBV7-3 and TRBJ2-3; the D gene is possibly TRBD2 (7 bases). CDR1 and CDR2 from the germline V gene are SGHTA and FQGTGA. V dropped 1 base and J dropped 2 bases, with 10 bases sitting between them. The CDR3 loop spans 15 amino acids.

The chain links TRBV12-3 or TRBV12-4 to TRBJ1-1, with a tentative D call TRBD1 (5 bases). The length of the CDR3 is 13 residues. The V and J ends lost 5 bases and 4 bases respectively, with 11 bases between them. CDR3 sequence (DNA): TGTGCCAGCAGTCGAAATGGGGGCACTGAAGCTTTCTTT. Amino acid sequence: CASSRNGGTEAFF.

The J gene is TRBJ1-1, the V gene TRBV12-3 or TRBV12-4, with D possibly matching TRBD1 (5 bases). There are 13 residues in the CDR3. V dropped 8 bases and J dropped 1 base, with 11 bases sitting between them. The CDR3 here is CASSPTANTEAFF. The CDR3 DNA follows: TGTGCCAGCTCTCCGACAGCGAACACTGAAGCTTTCTTT.

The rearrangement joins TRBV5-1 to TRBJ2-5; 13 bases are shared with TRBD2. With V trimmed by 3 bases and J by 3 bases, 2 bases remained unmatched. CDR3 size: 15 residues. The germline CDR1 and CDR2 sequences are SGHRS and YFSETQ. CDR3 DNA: TGCGCCAGCAGCTACGGACTAGCGGGAGAAGAGACCCAGTACTTC. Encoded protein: CASSYGLAGEETQYF.

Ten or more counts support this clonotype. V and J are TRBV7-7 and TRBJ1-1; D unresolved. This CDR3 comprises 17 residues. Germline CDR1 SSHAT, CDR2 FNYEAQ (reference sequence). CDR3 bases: TGTGCTAGCTGTAGCCCCAGGATGATCGTCTGTCACACTGAAGCTTTCTTT. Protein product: CASCSPRMIVCHTEAFF. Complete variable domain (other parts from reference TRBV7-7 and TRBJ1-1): GAGVSQSPRYKVTKRGQDVTLRCDPISSHATLYWYQQALGQGPEFLTYFNYEAQPDKSGLPSDRFSAERPEGSISTLTIQRTEQRDSAMYRCASCSPRMIVCHTEAFFGQGTRLTVV.